What follows is one TCR beta chain and its context. Its binding antigen is unknown. The input lacks base qualities; no much larger clone sits a single base away. The source of the sample is a study of cytomegalovirus exposure and HLA in healthy donors (dated by TCRdb to the late 2010s). With regard to the full study: An earlier analysis of 587 of the donors reported approximately 260 Gb of sequence data and 117 million unique TCR beta sequences obtained from some 170 million T cells. High-throughput TCR immunosequencing, statistical association of individual TCRs with disease status, and machine learning were combined to predict cytomegalovirus infection status. In an earlier analysis of roughly 580 of the donors, high-throughput TCR beta sequencing was used to judge whether each TCR beta V gene segment behaved as functional or pseudogenic. Genome-wide SNP genotypes for about 65% of the roughly 670 donors were used in a later genetic analysis, which treated that subset as a discovery cohort. Class I and class II HLA loci were covered by the typing at four-digit resolution. About 310 gigabases of sequencing data and 80 million or so unique TCR sequences were included in an early release covering 550 to 650 HLA-typed donors. Rather than drawing on any new phenotypic data, the later analysis identified candidate immune exposures from TCR beta sequences and the way those sequences occurred across donors. Alongside the repertoire data, information on donor age, sex, ethnicity and CMV serostatus was compiled. The number of typed donors differed by locus: about 620-640 for A, B, C, DRB1 and DQB1; 522 for DQA1; approximately 600 for DPA1; and roughly 470 for DPB1. On average, around 240,000 unique TCR beta nucleotide sequences were sequenced per donor among 398 genotyped donors of the cohort, with roughly 19% of those sequences being non-productive. About five DR-DQ haplotypes were treated as single units for association and clustering because of strong linkage in the cohort. The T cell repertoires of under 750 subjects were profiled by immunosequencing and related to cytomegalovirus serostatus. The study aimed to test whether signatures of past pathogen exposure could be identified by cataloging public T cell receptors. Every discovery cohort repertoire had been produced on one sequencing platform. Besides the first cohort of roughly 640 subjects, a separate validation cohort made up of around 120 different subjects was used. Of the roughly 430 genotyped donors, roughly 80% fell in the genetic ancestry cluster associated with self-reported Caucasian donors. A later analysis re-analyzed previously published TCR beta repertoires from roughly 690 donors and added high-resolution HLA genotyping to study TCR occurrence patterns.

The study at large found these results: At a false discovery rate of 0.05, a later analysis linked some 17,000 TCR beta sequences to specific HLA alleles. In vitro tests confirmed that a few of the cytomegalovirus-associated TCR beta chains recognize cytomegalovirus antigens. Most TCR sequences were observed very rarely across donors, whereas some public TCRs were present in many individuals. Compared with equally common non-associated chains, HLA-associated TCR beta chains in a later analysis were more clonally expanded and had lower generation probabilities. The presence/absence analyses assumed that sequencing depth was roughly uniform across donors, and that assumption may not be true. It was suggested by the authors that the approach could potentially be generalized to other disease states and immunological phenotypes. In a later analysis, most CMV-associated TCR beta chains were found to appear HLA-restricted, with HLA associations seemingly driven largely by CMV exposure. Because counts were too low, about 17 rarely observed V segments, including chromosome 9 orphons, were excluded from the earlier analysis of some 590 of the donors. CMV serostatus was the only immune exposure information available for the cohort. In both the original and validation cohorts, the classifier was reported to diagnose cytomegalovirus status with high specificity and sensitivity. A total of 150 to 200 TCR beta chains were listed by the study as associated with cytomegalovirus. A later genetic analysis reported fewer N-insertions in productive TCRs among donors in an Asian-associated ancestry cluster than the approximately 700-donor mean. Correlated functional status among segregating V segments might reflect linkage disequilibrium, but an unknown experimental factor could not be ruled out. In a later genetic analysis, a missense DCLRE1C variant was associated with V-gene and J-gene trimming of TCR beta chains, and the association was replicated in an independent cohort. According to a later analysis, parvovirus B19, influenza, CMV and Epstein-Barr virus appeared linked to several top co-occurrence clusters. HLA typing was unavailable for some donors at each locus, so association tests used only the typed subset. In a later analysis, the rate of TCR association differed among HLA loci, with DRB1 alleles having the most associated TCRs and HLA-C alleles having the fewest. When HLA alleles, especially DR and DQ, strongly co-occurred, attributing TCR associations to individual alleles was difficult. Broadly in line with IMGT annotations, most TCR beta V segments showed up in productive rearrangements about 90% or about 30% of the time in an earlier analysis of 587 of the donors. A further reported finding was that TCR beta sequences accurately predicted the HLA-A and HLA-B alleles for most subjects in the first cohort. Only TCR beta chains were sequenced in this cohort, and the absence of alpha or paired-chain data limited detectable features. A group of highly shared sequence variants was considered likely to be a technical artifact of the sequencing pipeline.

Library construction relied on the immunoSEQ multiplex PCR assay. A mixture of 60 forward primers for TCR Vbeta segments and 13 reverse primers for TCR Jbeta segments was used in the multiplex PCR. The CDR3 region of rearranged TCR beta genes was amplified from genomic DNA with a multiplex PCR assay. On the Illumina HiSeq System, the amplified TCR beta libraries were sequenced as 87-base-pair reads. For the original study's pipeline: A later analysis counted about 80 million unique TCR beta chains across the roughly 700 repertoires, and about 10 million of these chains were shared by at least two donors. A nearest-neighbor algorithm error-corrected the raw reads and collapsed the reads into unique sequences, merging closely related sequences to remove PCR and sequencing errors. V, D and J gene segments were assigned by aligning CDR3 sequences to IMGT reference sequences. For a sequence to be retained, a match of at least six nucleotides was required to both a V gene segment and a J gene segment. A rearrangement was called productive if the CDR3 had no stop codons and remained in frame with V and J, and every other rearrangement was called non-productive. CDR3 was defined according to IMGT convention as the region running from the second conserved V-encoded cysteine to the conserved J-encoded phenylalanine. In an earlier analysis of roughly 580 of the donors, sequences lacking an unambiguous match to a single V gene segment were excluded. An earlier analysis of 587 of the donors classified V segments as functional when productive rearrangements were above 56.7% and as segregating when the standard deviation between donors was above 5%. A statistical classification framework was developed to diagnose cytomegalovirus status using the catalog of TCR beta chain sequences. In a later analysis, V and J genes were assigned by comparing TCR nucleotide sequences against IMGT/GENE-DB human TR gene sequences. In a later analysis, CDR3 sequences and most-parsimonious VDJ recombination scenarios were assigned using the TCRdist pipeline. A later analysis defined each TCR beta chain by its CDR3 amino acid sequence plus V-gene family, and excluded reads lacking a unique V-gene family. A later analysis removed several hundred highly shared, low-generation-probability nucleotide sequences to deal with suspected cross-contamination and a sequencing artifact. For each public chain, a later analysis derived a clonal expansion index from normalized ranks of inferred template counts within each repertoire. A later analysis computed generation probabilities with a VDJ recombination model fitted to out-of-frame rearrangements, and checked the results against IGoR. In a later analysis, hypergeometric tests were used to score TCR-TCR, TCR-HLA and TCR-CMV co-occurrence, with a repertoire-size bias correction applied to TCR pairs. To estimate false discovery rates, a later analysis permuted the HLA or CMV assignments 20 times. In a later analysis, co-occurring TCRs were grouped using DBSCAN, and TCRdist sequence similarity was added for clustering within HLA-allele-positive subsets. Repertoires with fewer than 30,000 or more than 120,000 public chains, plus five repertoires with anomalous nucleotide sharing, were excluded from co-occurrence clustering. Sourced from immuneACCESS, this table was stored by TCRdb with only in-frame sequences that have V and J called. A share of the clones is absent; for the studies checked, an unresolved V gene accounts for under half, and the remainder has no known explanation. Clone size and the V and J calls come from that table; the DNA yielded D and trimming. This sample comprises under 200,000 clones, over 65% of them detected only once. The leading ten clones occupy about 2.9% of the sample.

The cohort was made up of about 670 healthy bone marrow donors. At the time of sampling, every cohort member was nominally healthy, though immune exposures that went unrecorded were likely present. The donor tested CMV seropositive, placing the donor among the 289 seropositive members of the cohort. Every donor gave a peripheral blood sample, and the peripheral blood mononuclear cells from that sample were used for TCR beta sequencing. The Qiagen DNeasy Blood Extraction Kit was used to extract genomic DNA from the blood cell samples. Sequencing was performed on PBMCs. The TCR sequence derives from a woman between 40 and 55 years old in good health and CMV-seropositive.

The CDR3 protein is CASSVDRGNGYTF. The DNA sequence reads TGTGCCAGCAGCGTAGACAGGGGAAACGGCTACACCTTC. The V and J genes are TRBV6-1 and TRBJ1-2; TRBD1 fits 8 bases in the junction. The CDR1 and CDR2 encoded by the germline V gene are MNHNS and SASEGT. V has 6 bases trimmed and J has 8 bases trimmed; junction bases matching no gene number 8. From the cysteine up to the phenylalanine, the CDR3 has a length of 13 residues. Kept here is only the CDR3 DNA, which spans 39 bases and is read in frame from base 1.